The T cell receptor beta chain under discussion was sequenced for a study of blood T cell repertoires in COVID-19. The CDR3 is made up of 14 amino acids. Germline V lookup: CDR1 MNHEY, CDR2 SMNVEV (reference sequence). Deletions cut 3 bases from V and 3 bases from J, with 11 bases between. Grouping used clinical history reported by participants in a survey and questionnaire. Authors' processing steps: The authors estimated nucleated cell counts from reference gene primer amplification. Assay used: immunoSEQ multiplex PCR; TCRdb lists only in-frame clones, some missing. V and J calls and clone size follow that table, whereas D and trimming were derived from the DNA. This table holds 200,000 to 250,000 clones, 80% to 85% found once.

V and J are TRBV27 and TRBJ1-2; possible D gene TRBD1, 6 bases. Sequenced: PBMCs or T cells enriched from blood (not recorded which). The receptor's source is a middle-aged woman who had recovered from COVID-19. DNA for the CDR3: TGTGCCAGCAGTTTTAGACAGGCCCACTATGGCTACACCTTC. This gives the protein CASSFRQAHYGYTF.